The 18 T cell receptor beta chains below were found in one sample sequenced in a study of control samples from healthy donors and cancer patients. Repertoires were generated with immunoSEQ multiplex PCR, while TCRdb's copy carries only in-frame clones and drops some. Here the sample spans 390,000 or so clones, about 93% being singletons. Material for sequencing was PBMCs. Source of these receptors: a man aged 35-49 years with head and neck cancer.

The gene calls are TRBV7-3 and TRBJ2-3, with a weak D call TRBD1 (5 bases). Trimming shortened V by 4 bases and J by 10 bases, and 15 bases separated the two germline ends. Germline CDR1 and CDR2: SGHTA and FQGTGA. The length of the CDR3 is 13 residues. CDR3 sequence (DNA): TGTGCCAGCAGCTCATCCCCCCAAGGGGCGCAGTATTTT. This gives the protein CASSSSPQGAQYF.

CDR3 in DNA: TGTGCCAGCAGCTTTTACGCTGCTCCGGGACTGAGCTACAATGAGCAGTTCTTC. Protein sequence: CASSFYAAPGLSYNEQFF. The chain combines TRBV11-2 with TRBJ2-1, with a possible D match to TRBD2 (6 bases). The CDR3 extends over 18 amino acids. Germline assignment: CDR1 SGHAT and CDR2 FQNNGV. Trimming took off 3 bases at V and 3 bases at J, with 21 bases between the two ends.

The chain employs TRBV15 and TRBJ2-5; 10 positions agree with TRBD1. In germline, CDR1 is LNHNV, CDR2 YYDKDF (reference sequence). V trimming: 8 bases; J trimming: 3 bases; junction bases outside the gene matches: 6. The CDR3 consists of 14 residues. CDR3: CATSRTGGEETQYF. In nucleotides, the CDR3 is TGTGCCACCTCCCGGACAGGGGGAGAAGAGACCCAGTACTTC. The whole variable domain, filled in from reference TRBV15 and TRBJ2-5, reads DAMVIQNPRYQVTQFGKPVTLSCSQTLNHNVMYWYQQKSSQAPKLLFHYYDKDFNNEADTPDNFQSRRPNTSFCFLDIRSPGLGDTAMYLCATSRTGGEETQYFGPGTRLLVL.

The table lists this clone with a few counts. The chain couples TRBV15 to TRBJ2-6; D might be TRBD1 (5 bases). Germline assignment: CDR1 LNHNV and CDR2 YYDKDF (reference sequence). The V gene lost 0 bases and the J gene lost 2 bases, with 5 bases spanning the gap. The CDR3 sequence is 15 residues long. CDR3 residues: CATSRDRAGANVLTF. CDR3 in DNA: TGTGCCACCAGCAGAGACAGGGCTGGGGCCAACGTCCTGACTTTC.

The rearrangement uses TRBV7-9 and TRBJ2-7, with D unresolved. This CDR3 region has 12 residues. V lost 5 bases and J 7 bases, leaving 12 bases between the germline ends. Germline CDR1 is SEHNR and CDR2 is FQNEAQ (reference sequence). CDR3 sequence reads: CASSRSKGEQYF. In DNA, the CDR3 is TGTGCCAGCAGCCGATCCAAAGGGGAGCAGTACTTC.

The chain uses TRBV4-3 and TRBJ2-7, with D possibly being TRBD2 (5 bases). CDR3 length: 15 amino acids. V lost 0 bases and J 1 base, leaving 10 bases between the germline ends. The germline V gene encodes CDR1 LGHNA and CDR2 YSLEER. The CDR3 region has the DNA TGCGCCAGCAGCCAAGATAATCGGGGTTCCTACGAGCAGTACTTC. This gives the protein CASSQDNRGSYEQYF.

The V call is TRBV11-2, the J call TRBJ1-1, with TRBD1 matching 7 bases. Germline V gene data show CDR1 as SGHAT and CDR2 as FQNNGV. There are 16 residues in the CDR3. With V trimmed by 4 bases and J by 2 bases, 10 bases remained unmatched. This CDR3 reads CASSSPGTVFNTEAFF. As DNA, the CDR3 is TGTGCCAGCAGCTCTCCCGGGACAGTTTTCAACACTGAAGCTTTCTTT.

The V gene is TRBV9, the J gene TRBJ2-4; D possibly uses TRBD1 or TRBD2 (6 bases each). There are 15 residues in the CDR3. Germline CDR1 reads SGDLS; CDR2 reads YYNGEE. V was pared by 0 bases and J by 2 bases, with 9 bases between. The CDR3, as DNA: TGTGCCAGCAGCGTAGAGGGGGGAACCAAAAACATTCAGTACTTC. Protein product: CASSVEGGTKNIQYF. Full variable domain (rest looked up from reference TRBV9 and TRBJ2-4): DSGVTQTPKHLITATGQRVTLRCSPRSGDLSVYWYQQSLDQGLQFLIQYYNGEERAKGNILERFSAQQFPDLHSELNLSSLELGDSALYFCASSVEGGTKNIQYFGAGTRLSVL.

This clone was seen once. This rearrangement joins TRBV24-1 to TRBJ2-1; D is uncertain. The CDR3 consists of 13 residues. The V gene's germline CDR1 is KGHDR and CDR2 SFDVKD. V lost 2 bases, J lost 6 bases, and 7 bases lay in between. CDR3 protein: CATSDSWVNEQFF. The CDR3 nucleotides read TGTGCCACCAGTGATTCCTGGGTCAATGAGCAGTTCTTC.

The rearrangement joins TRBV5-1 to TRBJ2-7; the match to TRBD1 covers 10 bases. This CDR3 region has 16 residues. The germline gives CDR1 SGHRS, CDR2 YFSETQ. With 4 bases clipped from V and 7 bases from J, the junction kept 14 bases outside the gene matches. The CDR3 is CASSPSPGTGEGEQYF. The CDR3 bases are TGCGCCAGCAGCCCCAGCCCCGGGACAGGGGAAGGGGAGCAGTACTTC.

The chain is built from TRBV5-1 and TRBJ2-3, with 8 bases lining up with TRBD2. V was clipped by 4 bases and J by 1 base; unmatched bases: 5. Per germline, CDR1 SGHRS and CDR2 YFSETQ. This CDR3 has 15 residues. Here the CDR3 reads CASSPGGLGTDTQYF. The CDR3 DNA is TGCGCCAGCAGCCCGGGGGGGCTGGGCACAGATACGCAGTATTTT.

The chain uses TRBV9 and TRBJ2-7, with TRBD1 matching over 8 bases. The V gene end was trimmed by 0 bases and the J gene end by 4 bases; junction bases not matched to a gene: 6. Germline CDR1 reads SGDLS; CDR2 reads YYNGEE. The CDR3 spans 15 residues. CDR3 DNA sequence: TGTGCCAGCAGCGTAGCAGGGACAGGCTCTTACGAGCAGTACTTC. Protein product: CASSVAGTGSYEQYF.

V is TRBV6-5 and J is TRBJ1-6; no clear D. V was cut by 6 bases and J by 3 bases, with 12 bases left in between. Germline V gives CDR1 MNHEY, CDR2 SVGAGI. The CDR3 length is 15 residues. The CDR3 nucleotides are TGTGCCAGCAGATGGACGGATAGCTATAATTCACCCCTCCACTTT. This translates into CASRWTDSYNSPLHF.

This clone was observed a few times. DNA for the CDR3: TGTGCCAGCAGCAGGTGGAACACCGGGGAGCTGTTTTTT. This gives the protein CASSRWNTGELFF. The chain employs TRBV7-2 and TRBJ2-2; D is undetermined. Trimming took 5 bases from V and 1 from J, leaving 5 bases between them. The CDR3 contains 13 residues. In germline, CDR1 is SGHTA, CDR2 FQGNSA.

The chain links TRBV4-1 to TRBJ1-2; D is unclear. The length of the CDR3 is 17 residues. Looked up from germline, CDR1 is MGHRA and CDR2 is YSYEKL. The ends were cut back, 3 bases at V and 4 bases at J, with 21 bases in the middle. CDR3 coding DNA: TGCGCCAGCAGCCACCCCCCGGGGTCAACGGCGGGCTATGGCTACACCTTC. This sequence encodes CASSHPPGSTAGYGYTF.

This chain's CDR3 is CASSPRGQRDYGYTF. In DNA form, the CDR3 reads TGTGCCAGCAGCCCTCGAGGACAGAGAGACTATGGCTACACCTTC. The rearrangement uses TRBV3-1 (or the pseudogene TRBV3-2) and TRBJ1-2; tentative D call: TRBD1 (6 bases). Trimming took off 4 bases at V and 3 bases at J, with 15 bases between the two ends. The CDR3 has 15 residues. Germline-derived CDR1 and CDR2 are LGHDT and YNNKEL (reference sequence).

V is TRBV30 and J is TRBJ2-1; 16 nucleotides match TRBD2. V trimming: 5 bases; J trimming: 4 bases; junction bases outside the gene matches: 5. Germline V gene lookup returns CDR1 GTSNPN and CDR2 SVGIG (reference sequence). The CDR3 runs 16 residues. The CDR3 protein is CAWDGTSGRGYNEQFF. DNA of the CDR3: TGTGCCTGGGACGGGACTAGCGGGAGGGGGTACAATGAGCAGTTCTTC.

This clone was counted once. The chain has TRBV21-1 and TRBJ1-5. TRBV21-1 is reported as a pseudogene. CDR3 length: 14 residues. Here the CDR3 reads CASSKRKNNQPQHF. In DNA, the CDR3 is TGTGCCAGCAGCAAAAGGAAGAACAATCAGCCCCAGCATTTT.